The clone carrying this TCR beta chain came up many times. Its antigen remains unknown. These data come from a study of regulatory T cells in long-lasting Graves disease. Described time point: persistent/refractory GD, antithyroid drugs over 5 years with positive TRAb. With RNA extracted from PBMCs as input, the TCR library was made. The patients included were those that came from an endocrinology department in Xi'an, China. Germline V CDR1 and CDR2: SGHTA, FQGNSA. CDR3 length: 14 residues. Trimming stripped 4 bases from V and 2 bases from J, with 11 bases between. Sequencing libraries for TCR beta were prepared with iRepertoire HTBI primers and Arm-PCR of CDR3 regions. TCRdb reprocessed the multiplex PCR reads via MiXCR and lists one record per CDR3 protein. The data contain some 440,000 distinct CDR3 sequences, around 21% of them singletons. Findings and limits, study-wide: The study found TRBV28, TRBJ1-2 and TRBJ2-5 favored in persistent disease.

This chain links TRBV7-2 with TRBJ2-5; a weak D match, TRBD1 (5 bases). The source is a female donor with Graves disease. Sequencing was performed on peripheral blood mononuclear cells (PBMCs), taken when the disease was refractory, from a patient treated with antithyroid drugs. This chain's CDR3 is CASSSAQVQETQYF. CDR3 sequence (DNA): TGTGCCAGCAGCTCGGCACAGGTTCAAGAGACCCAGTACTTC.